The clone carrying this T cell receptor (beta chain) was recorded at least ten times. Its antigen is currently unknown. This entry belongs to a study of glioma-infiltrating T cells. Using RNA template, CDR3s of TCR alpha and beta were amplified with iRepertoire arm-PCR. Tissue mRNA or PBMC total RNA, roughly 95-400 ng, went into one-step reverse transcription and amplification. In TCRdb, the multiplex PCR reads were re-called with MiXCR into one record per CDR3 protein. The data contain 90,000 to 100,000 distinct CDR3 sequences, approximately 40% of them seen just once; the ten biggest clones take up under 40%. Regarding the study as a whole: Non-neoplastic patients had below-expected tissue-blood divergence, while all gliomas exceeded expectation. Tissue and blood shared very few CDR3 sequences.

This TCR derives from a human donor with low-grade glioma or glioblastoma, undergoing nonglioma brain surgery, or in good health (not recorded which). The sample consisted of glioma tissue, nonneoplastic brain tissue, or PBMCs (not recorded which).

Written as DNA, the CDR3 is TGTGCCAGCAGCTTTACAGATACGCAGTATTTT. This translates into CASSFTDTQYF. The chain couples TRBV11-1 to TRBJ2-3; no reliable D call. Germline lookup yields CDR1 SGHAT and CDR2 FQDESV (reference sequence). The CDR3 consists of 11 residues. Trimming removed 3 bases at V and 3 bases at J, with 1 base between. Filled out from reference TRBV11-1 and TRBJ2-3, the complete variable domain reads EAEVAQSPRYKITEKSQAVAFWCDPISGHATLYWYRQILGQGPELLVQFQDESVVDDSQLPKDRFSAERLKGVDSTLKIQPAELGDSAMYLCASSFTDTQYFGPGTRLTVL.